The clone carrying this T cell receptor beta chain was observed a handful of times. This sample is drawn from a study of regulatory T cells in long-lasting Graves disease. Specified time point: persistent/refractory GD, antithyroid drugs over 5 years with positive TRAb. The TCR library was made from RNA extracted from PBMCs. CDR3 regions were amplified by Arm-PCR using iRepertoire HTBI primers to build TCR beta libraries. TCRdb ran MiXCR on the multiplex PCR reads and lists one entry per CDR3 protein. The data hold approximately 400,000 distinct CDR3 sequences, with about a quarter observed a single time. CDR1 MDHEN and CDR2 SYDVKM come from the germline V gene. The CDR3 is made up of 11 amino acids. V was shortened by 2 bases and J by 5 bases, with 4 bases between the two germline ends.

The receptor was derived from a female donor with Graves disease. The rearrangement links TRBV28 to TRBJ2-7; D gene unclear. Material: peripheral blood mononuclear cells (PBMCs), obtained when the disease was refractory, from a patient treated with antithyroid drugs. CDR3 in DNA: TGTGCCAGCAGTTTAATCCACGAGCAGTACTTC. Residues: CASSLIHEQYF. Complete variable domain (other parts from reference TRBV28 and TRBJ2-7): DVKVTQSSRYLVKRTGEKVFLECVQDMDHENMFWYRQDPGLGLRLIYFSYDVKMKEKGDIPEGYSVSREKKERFSLILESASTNQTSMYLCASSLIHEQYFGPGTRLTVT.